This T cell receptor beta chain was identified during a study of Graves' ophthalmopathy and Graves' hyperthyroidism. Only a few counts were recorded for this clonotype. V was cut by 5 bases and J by 2 bases, with 22 bases left in between. CDR1 is MGHDK, CDR2 SYGVNS, per germline. The CDR3 spans 17 residues. A follow-up of 18 months without ophthalmopathy meant that hyperthyroidism was stable. RNA transcripts served as template for amplifying TCR beta CDR3 sequences. Scientists carried out first-round RT-PCR using HTBI primers and then a second-round multiplex PCR. Via MiXCR, TCRdb re-called the multiplex PCR reads, giving one row per CDR3 protein. The sample has hundreds of thousands of distinct CDR3 sequences; around a fifth are singletons.

The chain combines TRBV25-1 with TRBJ2-7; D is possibly TRBD2 (5 bases). Sequencing input: peripheral blood. This receptor was taken from a woman under 30 with stable Graves' hyperthyroidism. Some clones in this sample may be carry-over from other donors' samples. The CDR3 DNA follows: TGTGCCAGCAGTCAACAGAGCGGACGGGGTCGCCCCTACGAGCAGTACTTC. Residues: CASSQQSGRGRPYEQYF.